One sample yielded the 28 T cell receptor beta chains listed below, sequenced in a study of T cell repertoires in cytomegalovirus infection. TCRdb re-called the reads through MiXCR, storing one row per CDR3 protein. The sample has roughly 180,000 distinct CDR3 sequences, over 25% seen once. Sequencing input: PBMCs. Source of these receptors: a human donor in good health (CMV status not recorded). Some clones in this sample may be carry-over from other donors' samples.

This clonotype was seen more than once but under ten times. The rearrangement joins TRBV29-1 to TRBJ2-1; D not resolved. The CDR3 spans 12 residues. The germline CDR1 and CDR2 sequences are SQVTM and ANQGSEA. The CDR3 DNA sequence: TGCAACTACCGGGCCGGCTACAATGAGCAGTTCTTC. Its translation: CNYRAGYNEQFF.

This clonotype was seen just once. The chain recombines TRBV6-6 with TRBJ1-5, with TRBD1 matching 7 bases. J was trimmed by 3 bases and V by 5 bases; bases with no gene match: 7. This CDR3 is 15 amino acids long. The germline V gene encodes CDR1 MNHNY and CDR2 SVGAGI (reference sequence). The CDR3 DNA reads as TGTGCCAGCAGTCCAAGGACAGGAATCAATCAGCCCCAGCATTTT. This gives the protein CASSPRTGINQPQHF.

A note on this clonotype: This may arise from a read error, as a much more abundant clone is one base away. The CDR3 loop is CASSLGTTYDQYF. The DNA of the CDR3 is TGTGCCAGCAGCCTCGGGACGACCTACGATCAGTACTTC. The rearrangement links TRBV7-2 to TRBJ2-7, with D perhaps being TRBD1 or TRBD2 (5 bases each). The CDR3 runs 13 residues. Per germline, CDR1 SGHTA and CDR2 FQGNSA. The full variable domain, its missing parts supplied by reference TRBV7-2 and TRBJ2-7, is GAGVSQSPSNKVTEKGKDVELRCDPISGHTALYWYRQSLGQGLEFLIYFQGNSAPDKSGLPSDRFSAERTGGSVSTLTIQRTQQEDSAVYLCASSLGTTYDQYFGPGTRLTVT.

The rearrangement links TRBV25-1 to TRBJ1-5; no clear D gene. Germline CDR1 and CDR2: MGHDK and SYGVNS. V was shortened by 2 bases and J by 9 bases, with 20 bases between the two germline ends. The CDR3 contains 16 residues. The CDR3 sequence is CASSEEAEGLRRPQHF. The DNA of the CDR3 is TGTGCCAGCAGTGAAGAGGCGGAGGGCCTTCGTAGGCCCCAGCATTTT.

This chain links TRBV29-1 with TRBJ1-2, with no clear D. The V end lost 5 bases, the J end lost 8 bases, and 21 bases lay between the germline ends. This CDR3 region has 14 residues. The germline V gene encodes CDR1 SQVTM and CDR2 ANQGSEA. The CDR3 here is CSVNPERATRGYTF. CDR3 bases: TGCAGCGTTAACCCCGAACGGGCAACAAGAGGCTACACCTTC. The variable domain in full, with the rest retrieved from reference TRBV29-1 and TRBJ1-2, is SAVISQKPSRDICQRGTSLTIQCQVDSQVTMMFWYRQQPGQSLTLIATANQGSEATYESGFVIDKFPISRPNLTFSTLTVSNMSPEDSSIYLCSVNPERATRGYTFGSGTRLTVV.

The chain uses TRBV19 and TRBJ2-6, with D hard to call. The CDR3 loop spans 17 amino acids. CDR1 and CDR2 from the germline V gene are LNHDA and SQIVND (reference sequence). Trimming took off 6 bases at V and 0 bases at J, with 15 bases between the two ends. The CDR3 protein is CASREKASSSGANVLTF. The CDR3 coding sequence is TGTGCCAGTAGGGAAAAGGCATCTAGCTCTGGGGCCAACGTCCTGACTTTC.

This clonotype came up a few times. CDR3 sequence (DNA): TGCAGCGTTGCGGACAGCAATTCACCCCTCCACTTT. Translation: CSVADSNSPLHF. The chain joins TRBV29-1 to TRBJ1-6, with D maybe TRBD1 (6 bases). The length of the CDR3 is 12 residues. V gave up 4 bases and J gave up 7 bases, with 8 bases separating them. In germline, CDR1 is SQVTM, CDR2 ANQGSEA.

This chain uses TRBV7-9 with TRBJ1-1, with D possibly being TRBD1 (5 bases). The CDR3 contains 15 residues. The ends were cut back, 5 bases at V and 4 bases at J, with 17 bases in the middle. Germline CDR1 SEHNR, CDR2 FQNEAQ (reference sequence). For the CDR3, the DNA is TGTGCCAGCAGCCCCTATCGGGGGGAACTCACTGAAGCTTTCTTT. Translating it yields CASSPYRGELTEAFF.

This clonotype was counted between two and nine times. The rearrangement uses TRBV12-3 or TRBV12-4 and TRBJ1-1; perhaps TRBD1 as D (5 bases). The CDR3 sequence is 13 residues long. V gave up 4 bases and J gave up 5 bases, with 11 bases separating them. The CDR3 sequence: CASSSIGDTEAFF. CDR3 coding DNA: TGTGCCAGCAGTTCCATAGGGGATACTGAAGCTTTCTTT.

This clonotype was seen only a few times. The chain combines TRBV5-5 with TRBJ1-1; the match to TRBD1 covers 9 bases. J was trimmed by 4 bases and V by 0 bases; bases with no gene match: 4. There are 15 residues in the CDR3. The germline gives CDR1 SGHKS, CDR2 YYEKEE (reference sequence). CDR3 bases: TGTGCCAGCAGCTTGGCCGGGACAGGGACCACTGAAGCTTTCTTT. Translating it yields CASSLAGTGTTEAFF. The full variable domain, with the rest looked up from reference TRBV5-5 and TRBJ1-1, is DAGVTQSPTHLIKTRGQQVTLRCSPISGHKSVSWYQQVLGQGPQFIFQYYEKEERGRGNFPDRFSARQFPNYSSELNVNALLLGDSALYLCASSLAGTGTTEAFFGQGTRLTVV.

This clonotype came up many times. This rearrangement joins TRBV27 to TRBJ1-1, with D unclear. Germline V gene sequence: CDR1 MNHEY, CDR2 SMNVEV (reference sequence). The V end lost 0 bases, the J end lost 1 base, and 6 bases lay between the germline ends. The CDR3 is 14 residues long. This CDR3 is CASSLSWENTEAFF. Written as DNA, the CDR3 is TGTGCCAGCAGTTTATCGTGGGAGAACACTGAAGCTTTCTTT.

This clonotype was seen a handful of times. The rearrangement links TRBV11-2 to TRBJ2-3; no reliable D call. V shed 2 bases and J shed 2 bases, with 8 bases lying between them. The CDR3 runs to 14 residues. CDR1 is SGHAT, CDR2 FQNNGV, per germline. The CDR3 nucleotides read TGTGCCAGCAGCTTAAGGCTTCACACAGATACGCAGTATTTT. Protein: CASSLRLHTDTQYF.

The sample holds a few counts of this clonotype. The V gene is TRBV7-9, the J gene TRBJ2-3, with 11 positions matching TRBD2. The CDR3 covers 16 residues. J gave up 5 bases and V 5 bases, and 9 bases lay outside the gene matches. The germline V gene encodes CDR1 SEHNR and CDR2 FQNEAQ (reference sequence). CDR3 sequence: CASSDRTSGPEDTQYF. The DNA of the CDR3 is TGTGCCAGCAGCGACCGGACTAGCGGGCCGGAAGATACGCAGTATTTT.

This clonotype was observed many times. The V and J genes are TRBV7-2 and TRBJ1-1; D may be TRBD1 (6 bases). Germline lookup yields CDR1 SGHTA and CDR2 FQGNSA. V was clipped by 7 bases and J by 1 base, with 13 bases between them. The CDR3 is made up of 14 amino acids. In nucleotides, the CDR3 is TGTGCCAGCACTCGAGGGGGATCGAACACTGAAGCTTTCTTT. It specifies CASTRGGSNTEAFF.

J is TRBJ1-5 and V is TRBV6-5, with D possibly TRBD1 on 5 matching bases. Germline values: CDR1 MNHEY, CDR2 SVGAGI. Trimming took 5 bases from V and 4 from J, leaving 9 bases between them. This CDR3 contains 13 residues. DNA for the CDR3: TGTGCCAGCAGTCGGGACTTTAATCAGCCCCAGCATTTT. It is translated as CASSRDFNQPQHF.

There are many counts of this clonotype. J is TRBJ2-7 and V is TRBV7-2; 7 bases agree with TRBD1. The germline CDR1 and CDR2 sequences are SGHTA and FQGNSA. This CDR3 is built from 15 residues. The ends lost 1 base at V and 2 bases at J; junction bases unmatched: 5. The CDR3 DNA reads TGTGCCAGCAGCTTAGAGCCGGGACAGACCTACGAGCAGTACTTC. This codes for CASSLEPGQTYEQYF.

This clonotype has a handful of counts. This chain connects TRBV18 to TRBJ1-1; TRBD1 might be the D (5 bases). The CDR3 has 12 amino acids. V was cut by 6 bases and J by 6 bases, with 11 bases left in between. The germline V gene encodes CDR1 KGHSH and CDR2 LQKENI. CDR3 bases: TGTGCCAGCTCCCTAGGGGATCCTGAAGCTTTCTTT. Residues: CASSLGDPEAFF.

This rearrangement joins TRBV29-1 to TRBJ2-7; D might be TRBD2 (5 bases). CDR1 SQVTM and CDR2 ANQGSEA come from the germline V gene. The V end lost 4 bases, the J end lost 3 bases, and 10 bases lay between the germline ends. The length of the CDR3 is 12 residues. CDR3 bases: TGCAGCGTTGTTCGAGGGAACTACGAGCAGTACTTC. Translated, it gives CSVVRGNYEQYF.

This clonotype was counted a few times. V usage is TRBV6-5 and J usage is TRBJ2-1; TRBD2 agrees at 7 bases. CDR1 is MNHEY, CDR2 SVGAGI, per germline. Losses at the gene ends were 4 bases for V and 2 bases for J; bases not matched to a gene: 8. The CDR3 totals 16 residues. This CDR3 is CASSLRAGSTYNEQFF. The CDR3 nucleotides read TGTGCCAGCAGTTTGCGAGCGGGGTCCACCTACAATGAGCAGTTCTTC.

This clonotype was recorded many times. The CDR3, as DNA: TGTGCCAGCAGTCCCACTAGCGGGGGGCGGGCAGATACGCAGTATTTT. Its translation: CASSPTSGGRADTQYF. The J gene is TRBJ2-3, the V gene TRBV12-3 or TRBV12-4, with 12 bases fitting TRBD2. Losses at the gene ends were 5 bases for V and 4 bases for J; bases not matched to a gene: 7. The CDR3 runs 16 residues.

J is TRBJ1-2 and V is TRBV11-2; the D is unclear. The CDR3 contains 11 residues. Deletions cut 5 bases from V and 4 bases from J, with 5 bases between. CDR1 is SGHAT, CDR2 FQNNGV, per germline. The CDR3 DNA reads as TGTGCCAGCAGCCCCCGCTATGGCTACACCTTC. Its protein is CASSPRYGYTF. The whole variable domain, remainder taken from reference TRBV11-2 and TRBJ1-2, is EAGVAQSPRYKIIEKRQSVAFWCNPISGHATLYWYQQILGQGPKLLIQFQNNGVVDDSQLPKDRFSAERLKGVDSTLKIQPAKLEDSAVYLCASSPRYGYTFGSGTRLTVV.

This clonotype was seen a few times. This chain uses TRBV7-3 with TRBJ2-5; no firm D call. The V end lost 5 bases, the J end lost 2 bases, and 9 bases lay between the germline ends. The CDR3 extends over 13 amino acids. Germline values: CDR1 SGHTA, CDR2 FQGTGA. DNA for the CDR3: TGTGCCAGCAGCCCTGGAAGTCAAGAGACCCAGTACTTC. This sequence encodes CASSPGSQETQYF.

This clonotype was seen just once. CDR3 nucleotides: TGTGCCAGCAGTTTGGCTTCGTGGCAGCCCCAGCATTTT. It encodes CASSLASWQPQHF. The chain uses TRBV12-3 or TRBV12-4 and TRBJ1-5; D is ambiguous. Trimming took 3 bases from V and 7 from J, leaving 10 bases between them. This CDR3 spans 13 amino acids.

This rearrangement joins TRBV10-3 to TRBJ1-1; unclear D gene. CDR3 length equals 15 residues. V lost 0 bases and J lost 0, with 8 bases in between. Germline CDR1 ENHRY, CDR2 SYGVKD. CDR3 region: CAISESPDLNTEAFF. The CDR3 DNA sequence: TGTGCCATCAGTGAGTCCCCGGACCTGAACACTGAAGCTTTCTTT.

This clonotype occurred a few times. The chain combines TRBV28 with TRBJ1-1; D remains unclear. With 7 bases removed from V and 3 bases from J, the gap between germline ends came to 18 bases. CDR1 is MDHEN, CDR2 SYDVKM, per germline. The CDR3 contains 15 residues. This CDR3 is CASIPYTRPDTEAFF. The CDR3 bases are TGTGCCAGCATCCCTTACACCCGTCCCGACACTGAAGCTTTCTTT.

This clonotype appeared once. The chain couples TRBV12-5 to TRBJ2-3; D remains ambiguous. Looked up from germline, CDR1 is LGHNT and CDR2 is FRNRAP. Trimming removed 5 bases at V and 1 base at J, with 7 bases between. The CDR3 sequence is 13 residues long. CDR3 DNA: TGTGCTAGTGGTCTCATGGGCACAGATACGCAGTATTTT. Its protein is CASGLMGTDTQYF.

The rearrangement joins TRBV7-2 to TRBJ1-4; D ambiguous. The V end lost 4 bases, the J end lost 8 bases, and 11 bases lay between the germline ends. Germline CDR1 is SGHTA and CDR2 is FQGNSA. The CDR3 contains 13 residues. The CDR3 spells CASSYRLEEKLFF. As DNA, the CDR3 is TGTGCCAGCAGCTACAGACTAGAGGAAAAACTGTTTTTT.

This sequence joins TRBV11-1 and TRBJ2-1; 8 bases line up with TRBD2. Germline values: CDR1 SGHAT, CDR2 FQDESV (reference sequence). The CDR3 consists of 15 residues. The J segment lost 3 bases and the V segment lost 5 bases, leaving 6 bases of the junction unmatched. CDR3 bases: TGTGCCAGCAGCACCGGCGGGGGGCTCTACAATGAGCAGTTCTTC. This encodes CASSTGGGLYNEQFF.